Following are 13 T cell receptor beta chains from one sample sequenced in a study of shared clonotypes between healthy human individuals. Using immunoSEQ multiplex PCR, the repertoire was profiled, and TCRdb retains in-frame clones only, with some absent. This sample has about 1.5 million clones, with roughly 98% found just once. Material: naive CD4+ T cells sorted from blood. Described subset: CD45RA+ positively selected. The receptors come from a man under 40 in good health.

This clone is a singleton in its sample. Germline is not matched at one junction end, which may reflect a read error. The chain is built from TRBV28 and TRBJ2-7; possible D gene TRBD2, 6 bases. The CDR3 loop spans 11 amino acids. Germline loops: CDR1 MDHEN, CDR2 SYDVKM. This chain's CDR3 is CASSSGLDYSF. DNA for the CDR3: TGTGCCAGCAGTTCCGGACTGGACTATTCTTTC.

About this clone: This CDR3 is also generated by other DNA sequences in the sample. The V and J genes are TRBV18 and TRBJ1-1, with unresolved D. Trimming left V 3 bases short and J 8 bases short, with 10 bases between. Germline CDR1 reads KGHSH; CDR2 reads LQKENI. CDR3 length: 12 residues. In DNA form, the CDR3 reads TGTGCCAGCTCACCTGAGGGAAGCGAAGCTTTCTTT. It translates to CASSPEGSEAFF.

Worth noting for this clone: This same CDR3 is encoded by further DNA sequences in the sample. The rearrangement links TRBV6-5 to TRBJ1-2; 9 bases fit TRBD1. The germline CDR1 and CDR2 sequences are MNHEY and SVGAGI. The CDR3 consists of 13 residues. Losses at the gene ends were 6 bases for V and 4 bases for J; bases not matched to a gene: 3. CDR3 bases: TGTGCCAGCAGCCTGACAGGGGGCTATGGCTACACCTTC. Translation: CASSLTGGYGYTF.

V and J are TRBV7-9 and TRBJ2-1, with TRBD2 matching 14 bases. CDR3 length: 19 amino acids. Per germline, CDR1 SEHNR and CDR2 FQNEAQ (reference sequence). Trimming at V came to 5 bases and at J to 4 bases, leaving 13 bases not matched to a gene. The CDR3 protein is CASSPRLAGGPLGYNEQFF. The CDR3 DNA reads as TGTGCCAGCAGCCCCCGACTAGCGGGAGGGCCGTTGGGATACAATGAGCAGTTCTTC.

V gene TRBV6-5 combines with J gene TRBJ2-3; 7 bases fit TRBD2. CDR3 size: 15 residues. Trimming removed 5 bases from V and 2 bases from J; junction bases left unmatched: 7. CDR1 and CDR2 from the germline V gene are MNHEY and SVGAGI. The chain's CDR3 is CASSTGGVDTDTQYF. The CDR3 DNA is TGTGCCAGCAGTACGGGGGGAGTTGACACAGATACGCAGTATTTT.

The chain recombines TRBV7-2 with TRBJ2-7; D assignment may be TRBD1 or TRBD2 (5 bases each). The germline V gene encodes CDR1 SGHTA and CDR2 FQGNSA. CDR3 length: 14 amino acids. Trimming took off 4 bases at V and 4 bases at J, with 14 bases between the two ends. The CDR3 protein is CASSSPGTFYEQYF. The CDR3 nucleotides read TGTGCCAGCAGCTCACCCGGGACCTTTTACGAGCAGTACTTC. Full variable domain (rest looked up from reference TRBV7-2 and TRBJ2-7): GAGVSQSPSNKVTEKGKDVELRCDPISGHTALYWYRQSLGQGLEFLIYFQGNSAPDKSGLPSDRFSAERTGGSVSTLTIQRTQQEDSAVYLCASSSPGTFYEQYFGPGTRLTVT.

This rearrangement joins TRBV5-1 to TRBJ1-2, with 7 bases identical to TRBD1. Looked up from germline, CDR1 is SGHRS and CDR2 is YFSETQ. This CDR3 is built from 15 residues. V gave up 4 bases and J gave up 2 bases; unmatched junction bases: 8. The chain's CDR3 is CASSPGPGQNYGYTF. In DNA, the CDR3 is TGCGCCAGCAGCCCCGGACCGGGACAGAACTATGGCTACACCTTC.

The chain recombines TRBV11-2 with TRBJ2-7, with 9 positions matching TRBD1. Trimming cost V 3 bases and J 7 bases; bases outside gene matches: 4. The V gene's germline CDR1 is SGHAT and CDR2 FQNNGV. The CDR3 has 13 amino acids. CDR3 sequence (DNA): TGTGCCAGCAGCTTGGGACAGGGCAGAGAGCAGTACTTC. Amino acid sequence: CASSLGQGREQYF.

V gene TRBV6-6 combines with J gene TRBJ2-3; TRBD2 aligns across 8 bases. V shed 5 bases, J shed 4 bases, and the junction held 8 bases outside the gene matches. The length of the CDR3 is 15 residues. Germline-derived CDR1 and CDR2 are MNHNY and SVGAGI (reference sequence). The CDR3 coding sequence is TGTGCCAGCAGTCCAACTAGCGGAGGGGCAGATACGCAGTATTTT. It is translated as CASSPTSGGADTQYF.

The gene calls are TRBV30 and TRBJ1-2; D gene unclear. Trimming cost V 0 bases and J 4 bases, with 9 bases left between them. The germline CDR1 and CDR2 sequences are GTSNPN and SVGIG (reference sequence). The CDR3 consists of 13 residues. CDR3 in amino acids: CAWSVRMFYGYTF. In DNA form, the CDR3 reads TGTGCCTGGAGTGTACGAATGTTCTATGGCTACACCTTC.

The genes are TRBV7-3 and TRBJ1-1, with D unclear. This CDR3 has 13 amino acids. Germline V lookup: CDR1 SGHTA, CDR2 FQGTGA. Trimming shortened V by 5 bases and J by 5 bases, and 12 bases separated the two germline ends. For the CDR3, the DNA is TGTGCCAGCAGCCGAAGCGAATGGACTGAAGCTTTCTTT. It codes for CASSRSEWTEAFF.

This chain links TRBV7-2 with TRBJ2-1, with 9 nucleotides matching TRBD2. This CDR3 comprises 17 residues. Germline V gene data show CDR1 as SGHTA and CDR2 as FQGNSA. Trimming cost V 5 bases and J 0 bases; bases outside gene matches: 8. The chain's CDR3 is CASSPIAGASSYNEQFF. CDR3 DNA sequence: TGTGCCAGCAGCCCAATAGCGGGGGCCAGCTCCTACAATGAGCAGTTCTTC.

The chain recombines TRBV6-6 with TRBJ2-1, with D hard to call. Germline-derived CDR1 and CDR2 are MNHNY and SVGAGI (reference sequence). V was pared by 5 bases and J by 7 bases, with 12 bases between. The CDR3 covers 13 residues. The CDR3 sequence: CASSPSFRNEQFF. As DNA, the CDR3 is TGTGCCAGCAGTCCATCCTTCCGAAATGAGCAGTTCTTC.